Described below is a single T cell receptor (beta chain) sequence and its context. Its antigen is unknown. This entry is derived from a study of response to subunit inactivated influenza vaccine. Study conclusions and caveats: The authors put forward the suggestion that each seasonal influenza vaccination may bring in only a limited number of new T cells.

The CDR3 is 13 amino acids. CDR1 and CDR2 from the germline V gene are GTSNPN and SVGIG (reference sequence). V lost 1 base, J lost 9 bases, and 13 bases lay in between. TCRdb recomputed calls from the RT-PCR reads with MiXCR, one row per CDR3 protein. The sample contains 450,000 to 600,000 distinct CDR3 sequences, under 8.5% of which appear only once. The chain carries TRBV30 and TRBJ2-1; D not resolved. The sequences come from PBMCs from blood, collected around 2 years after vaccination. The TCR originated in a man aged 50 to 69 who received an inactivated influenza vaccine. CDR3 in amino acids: CAWSEVAGGEQFF. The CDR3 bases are TGTGCCTGGAGTGAGGTGGCAGGCGGTGAGCAGTTCTTC.